This T cell receptor (beta chain) was observed in a study of T-cell memory formation after mild COVID-19. Study details: TCR clusters mostly belonged to single donors. General study results and limits: The SARS-CoV-2 specificity of second-wave clones reaching peak at day 37 remained unverified. Clones that contracted clustered mainly in CM and EM if CD4+ and in EMRA if CD8+.

As concerns this clonotype: The target antigen is unknown.

CDR3 length: 13 residues. V was cut by 4 bases and J by 0 bases, with 6 bases left in between. MiXCR, applied by TCRdb to the 5' RACE reads, yields one record per CDR3 protein. Here the sample spans hundreds of thousands of distinct CDR3 sequences, over 20% being singletons. The sample was PBMCs or a T cell subset sorted from them (not recorded which). The source of this sequence is an adult woman who had mild COVID-19 (a few samples of this study predate the infection). Cell type and time point are not known. The chain employs TRBV12-3 or TRBV12-4 and TRBJ2-5, with D hard to call. CDR3 protein: CASSSTYQETQYF. The DNA for the CDR3 is TGTGCCAGCAGTTCAACGTACCAAGAGACCCAGTACTTC.